The T cell receptor (beta chain) under discussion was sequenced for a study of a mutant IDH1 vaccine in newly diagnosed glioma. Study at large: Vaccination started 4-6 weeks after radiotherapy alone, or with temozolomide cycles.

This clone was detected only a few times. Its antigen remains unknown. Data came from immunoSEQ multiplex PCR; TCRdb stores just in-frame clones and leaves some out. The sample holds 40,000 to 65,000 clones; just under 80% are singletons and the top ten take under 2%. Time point here: week 5, during vaccination. The content of each vaccine dose was 300 ug of mutant IDH1 20-mer peptide, and topical imiquimod accompanied it. This CDR3 spans 15 amino acids. Germline CDR1 and CDR2: MNHNY and SVGAGI (reference sequence). The V and J ends lost 0 bases and 10 bases, in that order; junction bases with no gene match: 4.

The sequencing here drew on PBMCs, taken from a glioma patient whose treatment included an IDH1 peptide vaccine. V is TRBV6-6 and J is TRBJ1-6, with 9 bases fitting TRBD1. The clonotype originates from a woman in her thirties or forties with glioma. CDR3 nucleotide sequence: TGTGCCAGCAGTTACTCGGGACAGGGAGACTCACCCCTCCACTTT. Translation: CASSYSGQGDSPLHF.